These 5 T cell receptor beta chains share one sample of origin, sequenced in a study of blood T cell repertoires in COVID-19. Using immunoSEQ multiplex PCR, the repertoire was profiled, and TCRdb retains in-frame clones only, with some absent. The sample shows around 38,000 clones, about 85% of them seen only once. Sequenced material: peripheral blood. The source is a man aged 55 to 70 with COVID-19, enrolled during active disease.

The chain is built from TRBV20-1 and TRBJ1-2, with 12 bases that match TRBD1. J was trimmed by 0 bases and V by 3 bases; bases with no gene match: 11. Germline V gives CDR1 DFQATT, CDR2 SNEGSKA (reference sequence). CDR3 length: 18 amino acids. As DNA, the CDR3 is TGCAGTGCTAGTACGTTCCGGGACAGGGGGCCGGCTAACTATGGCTACACCTTC. This encodes CSASTFRDRGPANYGYTF.

This chain links TRBV6-2 or TRBV6-3 with TRBJ2-1; 11 bases match TRBD2. J was trimmed by 3 bases and V by 5 bases; bases with no gene match: 3. The CDR3 has 15 amino acids. Germline V CDR1 and CDR2: MNHEY, SVGEGT. CDR3 DNA: TGTGCCAGCAGTCAAACTAGCGGGAGCTACAATGAGCAGTTCTTC. Encoded protein: CASSQTSGSYNEQFF.

V is TRBV6-5 and J is TRBJ2-7, with 11 bases aligning to TRBD1. The germline CDR1 and CDR2 sequences are MNHEY and SVGAGI. The CDR3 contains 13 residues. The V segment lost 2 bases and the J segment 9 bases; nucleotides outside the gene matches: 3. CDR3: CASSYGGQGVQYF. Here the CDR3 DNA reads TGTGCCAGCAGTTACGGGGGACAGGGGGTGCAGTACTTC.

J is TRBJ1-1 and V is TRBV10-3, with 9 bases lining up with TRBD1. This CDR3 has 13 residues. The germline V gene encodes CDR1 ENHRY and CDR2 SYGVKD. The trim removed 10 bases at V and 3 bases at J, leaving 6 bases unmatched. The CDR3 loop is CATGDRDDTEAFF. CDR3 coding DNA: TGTGCCACAGGGGACAGGGATGACACTGAAGCTTTCTTT.

This rearrangement joins TRBV28 to TRBJ2-2; 8 bases fit TRBD1. This CDR3 comprises 13 residues. The V gene's germline CDR1 is MDHEN and CDR2 SYDVKM. The V gene end was trimmed by 6 bases and the J gene end by 4 bases; junction bases not matched to a gene: 1. The CDR3: CASRQGATGELFF. The CDR3 coding sequence is TGTGCCAGCAGGCAGGGGGCCACCGGGGAGCTGTTTTTT.